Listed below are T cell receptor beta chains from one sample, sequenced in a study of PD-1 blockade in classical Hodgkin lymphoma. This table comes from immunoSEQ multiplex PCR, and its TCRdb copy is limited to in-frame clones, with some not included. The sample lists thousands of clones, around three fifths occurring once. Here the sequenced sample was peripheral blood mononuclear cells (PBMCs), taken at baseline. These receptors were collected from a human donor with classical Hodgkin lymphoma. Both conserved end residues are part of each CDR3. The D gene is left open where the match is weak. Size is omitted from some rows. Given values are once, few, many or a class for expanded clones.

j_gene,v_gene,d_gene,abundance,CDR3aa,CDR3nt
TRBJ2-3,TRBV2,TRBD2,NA,CASRLAGTDTQYF,TGTGCCAGCAGACTAGCGGGTACAGATACGCAGTATTTT
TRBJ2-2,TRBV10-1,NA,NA,CATGASVPGELFF,TGCGCCACCGGGGCCTCTGTTCCCGGGGAGCTGTTTTTT
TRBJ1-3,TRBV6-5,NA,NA,CASSYSNFARGNTIYF,TGTGCCAGCAGTTACTCGAATTTTGCAAGAGGAAACACCATATATTTT
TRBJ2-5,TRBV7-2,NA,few,CASSLNNFQETQYF,TGTGCCAGCAGCTTGAACAATTTCCAAGAGACCCAGTACTTC
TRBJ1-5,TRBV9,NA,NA,CASSEYDSNQPQHF,TGTGCCAGCAGTGAGTATGATAGCAATCAGCCCCAGCATTTT
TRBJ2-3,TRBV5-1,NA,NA,CASSLLGYSTGTDTQYF,TGCGCCAGCAGCTTGTTGGGCTACTCGACTGGCACAGATACGCAGTATTTT
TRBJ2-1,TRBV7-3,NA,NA,CASSLEEAGLNEQFF,TGTGCCAGCAGCTTAGAGGAAGCGGGCCTGAATGAGCAGTTCTTC
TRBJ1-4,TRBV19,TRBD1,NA,CASSITGGLEKLFF,TGTGCCAGTAGTATAACAGGGGGACTAGAAAAACTGTTTTTT
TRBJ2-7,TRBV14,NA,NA,CASSPLTGVGLGAQYF,TGTGCCAGCAGCCCCCTGACGGGAGTGGGCCTCGGAGCGCAGTACTTC
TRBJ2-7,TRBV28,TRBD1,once,CASRTGAYEQYF,TGTGCCAGCAGAACAGGGGCCTACGAGCAGTACTTC
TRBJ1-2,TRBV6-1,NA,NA,CASSYAANYGYTF,TGTGCCAGCAGTTATGCGGCTAACTATGGCTACACCTTC
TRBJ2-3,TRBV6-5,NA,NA,CARGGRNTDTQYF,TGTGCAAGGGGGGGGCGGAACACAGATACGCAGTATTTT
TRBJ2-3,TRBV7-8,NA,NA,CASSARVGSDTQYF,TGTGCCAGCAGCGCCCGTGTTGGCTCAGATACGCAGTATTTT
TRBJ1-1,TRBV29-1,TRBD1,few,CSVRDRGGTEAFF,TGCAGCGTCCGGGACAGGGGTGGCACTGAAGCTTTCTTT
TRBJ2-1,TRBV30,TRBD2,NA,CAWGYSGDNNEQFF,TGTGCCTGGGGATATAGCGGGGATAACAATGAGCAGTTCTTC
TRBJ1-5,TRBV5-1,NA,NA,CASSWSGDQPQHF,TGCGCCAGCAGCTGGTCCGGGGATCAGCCCCAGCATTTT
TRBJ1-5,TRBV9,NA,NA,CASSVAGQRHQPQHF,TGTGCCAGCAGCGTAGCTGGGCAGAGGCATCAGCCCCAGCATTTT
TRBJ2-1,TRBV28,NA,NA,CASSQEYNEQFF,TGTGCCAGCAGTCAAGAATACAATGAGCAGTTCTTC
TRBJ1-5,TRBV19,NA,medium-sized,CASSRRPAQPQHF,TGTGCCAGTAGCCGTCGTCCAGCTCAGCCCCAGCATTTT
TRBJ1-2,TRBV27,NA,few,CASSLSPGANYGYTF,TGTGCCAGCAGTTTAAGTCCAGGGGCCAACTATGGCTACACCTTC
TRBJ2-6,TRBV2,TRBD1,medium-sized,CASSSPYRGLGANVLTF,TGTGCCAGCAGTTCGCCGTACAGGGGGCTAGGGGCCAACGTCCTGACTTTC
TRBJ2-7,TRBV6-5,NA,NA,CASSTDKSSYEQYF,TGTGCCAGCAGTACAGACAAGAGCTCCTACGAGCAGTACTTC
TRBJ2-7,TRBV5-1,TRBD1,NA,CASSLAQGASYEQYF,TGCGCCAGCAGCTTGGCACAGGGGGCCTCCTACGAGCAGTACTTC
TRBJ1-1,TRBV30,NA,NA,CAWSAAAMNTEAFF,TGTGCCTGGAGCGCCGCCGCCATGAACACTGAAGCTTTCTTT
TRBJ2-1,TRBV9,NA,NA,CASSVGGGVYNEQFF,TGTGCCAGCAGCGTAGGGGGGGGCGTCTACAATGAGCAGTTCTTC
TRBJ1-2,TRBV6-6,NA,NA,CASSNNYGYTF,TGTGCCAGCAGCAATAACTATGGCTACACCTTC
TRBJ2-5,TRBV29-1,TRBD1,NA,CSVMGQGVGETQYF,TGCAGCGTTATGGGACAGGGAGTGGGAGAGACCCAGTACTTC
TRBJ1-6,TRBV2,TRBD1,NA,CASRAQGAAYNSPLHF,TGTGCCAGCAGGGCCCAGGGGGCCGCCTATAATTCACCCCTCCACTTT
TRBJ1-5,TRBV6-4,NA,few,CASSDPYSLRTNSNQPQHF,TGTGCCAGCAGTGACCCTTACAGCTTAAGAACGAATAGCAATCAGCCCCAGCATTTT
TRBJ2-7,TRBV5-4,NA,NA,CASSLGVSAGEQYF,TGTGCCAGCAGCTTGGGGGTCTCAGCAGGCGAGCAGTACTTC
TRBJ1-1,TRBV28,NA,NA,CASSLGTGNPLAEAFF,TGTGCCAGCAGTTTAGGAACAGGAAACCCACTCGCTGAAGCTTTCTTT
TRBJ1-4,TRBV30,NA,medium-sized,CAWIRRDPNEKLFF,TGTGCCTGGATTCGAAGGGACCCTAATGAAAAACTGTTTTTT
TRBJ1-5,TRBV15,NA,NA,CATSRDLMQPQHF,TGTGCCACCAGCAGAGATCTGATGCAGCCCCAGCATTTT
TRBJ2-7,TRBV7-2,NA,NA,CASSQIAGTYEQYF,TGTGCCAGCAGCCAAATTGCAGGGACCTACGAGCAGTACTTC
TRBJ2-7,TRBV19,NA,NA,CASSVGAEQYF,TGTGCCAGTAGTGTGGGGGCCGAGCAGTACTTC
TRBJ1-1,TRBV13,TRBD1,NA,CASSLSRWTGTDTEAFF,TGTGCCAGCAGCTTATCTCGATGGACGGGGACAGACACTGAAGCTTTCTTT
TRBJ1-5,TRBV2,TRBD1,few,CASSFDRVSDQPQHF,TGTGCCAGCAGTTTCGACAGGGTGAGCGATCAGCCCCAGCATTTT
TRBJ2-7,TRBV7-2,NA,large,CASSLRSQGSEEQYF,TGTGCCAGCAGCTTAAGGTCACAGGGAAGCGAGGAGCAGTACTTC
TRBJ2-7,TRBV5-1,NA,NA,CASSPSWGREDYEQYF,TGCGCCAGCAGCCCATCCTGGGGGCGCGAGGACTACGAGCAGTACTTC
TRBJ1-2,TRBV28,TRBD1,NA,CASSPGGQPPAINYGYTF,TGTGCCAGCAGCCCAGGGGGACAACCACCGGCTATTAACTATGGCTACACCTTC
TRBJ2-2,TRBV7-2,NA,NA,CASSLVTGRGTGELFF,TGTGCCAGCAGCTTAGTCACAGGGAGAGGCACCGGGGAGCTGTTTTTT
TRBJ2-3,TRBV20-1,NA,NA,CSALAFDTQYF,TGCAGTGCTTTAGCGTTCGATACGCAGTATTTT
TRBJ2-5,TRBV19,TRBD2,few,CASRRTSGNQETQYF,TGTGCCAGTAGGAGGACTAGCGGAAACCAAGAGACCCAGTACTTC
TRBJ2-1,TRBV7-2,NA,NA,CASSRGSSYNEQFF,TGTGCCAGCAGCAGGGGGAGTTCCTACAATGAGCAGTTCTTC
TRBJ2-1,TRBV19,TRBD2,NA,CASTSGTSGRIVEQFF,TGTGCCAGTACCTCCGGGACTAGCGGGAGGATAGTTGAGCAGTTCTTC
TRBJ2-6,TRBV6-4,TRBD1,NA,CASSAGTGTGANVLTF,TGTGCCAGCAGCGCCGGGACAGGGACTGGGGCCAACGTCCTGACTTTC
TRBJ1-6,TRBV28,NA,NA,CASTTGGSPLHF,TGTGCCAGCACCACTGGAGGATCACCCCTCCACTTT